The next 21 T cell receptor beta chains were all read from a single sample in a study of blood T cell repertoires in COVID-19 (dated by TCRdb to the early 2020s). To prepare the library, the immunoSEQ multiplex PCR assay was applied. TCRdb obtained this table from immuneACCESS and retained in-frame rearrangements with V and J assigned. These tables miss some clones; where compared with another copy, unresolved V genes account for less than half of the shortfall, and the remainder is unexplained. Here the sample has roughly 34,000 clones; 90% occur a single time. In total, the top ten clones hold under 2% of the sample. The sequencing sample was made of peripheral blood. All receptors come from a man aged 60-69 years with active COVID-19.

This sequence joins TRBV9 and TRBJ1-6, with D unclear. The length of the CDR3 is 14 residues. The V gene lost 4 bases and the J gene lost 8 bases, with 13 bases spanning the gap. Germline-derived CDR1 and CDR2 are SGDLS and YYNGEE. CDR3 sequence reads: CASSPQAADSPLHF. The DNA for the CDR3 is TGTGCCAGCAGCCCCCAGGCAGCGGATTCACCCCTCCACTTT.

The chain recombines TRBV29-1 with TRBJ2-7; D may be TRBD1 (6 bases). Germline CDR1 is SQVTM and CDR2 is ANQGSEA. The CDR3 runs to 13 residues. V was pared by 7 bases and J by 3 bases, with 16 bases between. CDR3 sequence (DNA): TGCAGCGCCCGACAGGCGATTGACTACGAGCAGTACTTC. It specifies CSARQAIDYEQYF.

Only one count was recorded for this clone. The chain joins TRBV10-3 to TRBJ2-6; 11 nucleotides agree with TRBD1. V dropped 9 bases and J dropped 4; count of bases not matched to a gene: 5. Germline loops: CDR1 ENHRY, CDR2 SYGVKD. The CDR3 covers 15 residues. The CDR3 coding sequence is TGTGCCATTGGACAGGGGGCCGGCGGGGCCAACGTCCTGACTTTC. It encodes CAIGQGAGGANVLTF.

The chain has TRBV11-2 and TRBJ2-3; D gene ambiguous. V lost 5 bases to trimming and J lost 2 bases, with 14 bases between them. Germline V lookup: CDR1 SGHAT, CDR2 FQNNGV. The CDR3 consists of 15 residues. Here the CDR3 DNA reads TGTGCCAGCAGCGTCCGACTGGGTACCACAGATACGCAGTATTTT. Encoded protein: CASSVRLGTTDTQYF.

The V call is TRBV7-9, the J call TRBJ2-6; D is uncertain. V was clipped by 8 bases and J by 1 base, with 6 bases between them. The length of the CDR3 is 13 residues. Looked up from germline, CDR1 is SEHNR and CDR2 is FQNEAQ (reference sequence). The CDR3 region has the DNA TGTGCCAGCCTAAAATCTGGGGCCAACGTCCTGACTTTC. Protein: CASLKSGANVLTF.

This sequence joins TRBV20-1 and TRBJ1-6, with 8 bases identical to TRBD1. The V and J ends lost 3 bases and 9 bases, in that order; junction bases with no gene match: 10. This CDR3 has 15 amino acids. Germline V gene lookup returns CDR1 DFQATT and CDR2 SNEGSKA (reference sequence). CDR3 residues: CSASEGQGRSSPLHF. The CDR3 DNA reads TGCAGTGCTAGTGAAGGACAGGGAAGAAGTTCACCCCTCCACTTT.

The chain joins TRBV9 to TRBJ1-3; no firm D call. From germline, CDR1 is SGDLS and CDR2 YYNGEE. The CDR3 runs 15 residues. V was shortened by 0 bases and J by 2 bases, with 9 bases between the two germline ends. CDR3 residues: CASSVDPGTGNTIYF. In DNA form, the CDR3 reads TGTGCCAGCAGCGTAGATCCGGGGACTGGAAACACCATATATTTT. Full variable domain (rest looked up from reference TRBV9 and TRBJ1-3): DSGVTQTPKHLITATGQRVTLRCSPRSGDLSVYWYQQSLDQGLQFLIQYYNGEERAKGNILERFSAQQFPDLHSELNLSSLELGDSALYFCASSVDPGTGNTIYFGEGSWLTVV.

The chain employs TRBV2 and TRBJ2-1; 8 bases agree with TRBD1. Germline V gives CDR1 SNHLY, CDR2 FYNNEI. This CDR3 comprises 15 residues. Losses at the gene ends were 4 bases for V and 6 bases for J; bases not matched to a gene: 8. The chain's CDR3 is CASSVMGQVFNEQFF. The CDR3 nucleotides read TGTGCCAGCAGTGTGATGGGACAGGTCTTCAATGAGCAGTTCTTC.

This clone turned up a few times. J is TRBJ1-5 and V is TRBV4-1; tentative D call: TRBD1 (5 bases). V shed 1 base and J shed 3 bases, with 19 bases lying between them. Germline CDR1 and CDR2: MGHRA and YSYEKL. The CDR3 loop spans 18 amino acids. CDR3 sequence: CASSQGFGGRFVNQPQHF. CDR3 nucleotides: TGCGCCAGCAGCCAAGGGTTTGGGGGGAGATTTGTCAATCAGCCCCAGCATTTT.

The chain links TRBV29-1 to TRBJ2-5; 10 bases fit TRBD2. Germline assignment: CDR1 SQVTM and CDR2 ANQGSEA. The length of the CDR3 is 18 residues. Trimming cost V 2 bases and J 1 base; bases outside gene matches: 13. The CDR3 spells CSVEIGVAGGPFQETQYF. The CDR3 coding sequence is TGCAGCGTTGAAATCGGGGTAGCGGGGGGCCCCTTCCAAGAGACCCAGTACTTC.

The chain recombines TRBV3-1 (or the pseudogene TRBV3-2) with TRBJ2-2; TRBD2 aligns across 8 bases. The trim removed 2 bases at V and 5 bases at J, leaving 7 bases unmatched. Germline V CDR1 and CDR2: LGHDT, YNNKEL (reference sequence). The CDR3 has 16 residues. The CDR3 DNA follows: TGTGCCAGCAGCCAACCTGCGGGGGGCTTGACCGGGGAGCTGTTTTTT. This sequence encodes CASSQPAGGLTGELFF.

The gene calls are TRBV4-1 and TRBJ1-1; D not resolved. This CDR3 is built from 14 residues. The germline V gene has CDR1 MGHRA and CDR2 YSYEKL. Trimming left V 4 bases short and J 4 bases short, with 13 bases between. CDR3 protein: CASSPPSWSTEAFF. CDR3 in DNA: TGCGCCAGCAGCCCCCCGAGTTGGAGCACTGAAGCTTTCTTT.

V is TRBV5-1 and J is TRBJ2-7; TRBD1 is a possible D gene (7 bases). CDR3 length equals 14 residues. The germline V gene encodes CDR1 SGHRS and CDR2 YFSETQ. The V gene lost 0 bases and the J gene lost 4 bases, with 11 bases spanning the gap. The CDR3 loop is CASSLGQGGYEQYF. As DNA, the CDR3 is TGCGCCAGCAGCTTGGGGCAGGGGGGATACGAGCAGTACTTC.

This chain links TRBV4-2 with TRBJ2-5, with 10 positions matching TRBD2. The V segment lost 3 bases and the J segment 7 bases; nucleotides outside the gene matches: 20. The CDR3 sequence is 19 residues long. Germline loops: CDR1 LGHNA, CDR2 YNFKEQ. The CDR3 loop reads CASSQDPQLAGPSLGTQYF. In DNA form, the CDR3 reads TGTGCCAGCAGCCAGGACCCCCAACTAGCGGGGCCCTCCCTTGGGACCCAGTACTTC.

This clone was seen only once. Relative to the germline gene, one junction end is altered; a read error may explain this. V usage is TRBV2 and J usage is TRBJ1-2; TRBD1 might be the D (5 bases). The CDR3 length is 11 residues. Germline assignment: CDR1 SNHLY and CDR2 FYNNEI. In nucleotides, the CDR3 is TGTGCCAGCAGTGAAAGGGACCGGGAGATCTTC. Its translation: CASSERDREIF.

V usage is TRBV5-4 and J usage is TRBJ1-2; TRBD1 agrees at 8 bases. V shed 5 bases, J shed 3 bases, and the junction held 9 bases outside the gene matches. CDR3 length: 15 amino acids. In germline, CDR1 is SGHNT, CDR2 YYREEE (reference sequence). CDR3 residues: CASSPGQGNHYGYTF. Here the CDR3 DNA reads TGTGCCAGCAGTCCTGGACAGGGTAATCACTATGGCTACACCTTC.

The chain has TRBV5-1 and TRBJ1-4; no clear D gene. CDR3 size: 14 residues. Between the trimmed V and J ends, which lost 0 bases and 3 bases, there was a span of 6 bases. Per germline, CDR1 SGHRS and CDR2 YFSETQ. DNA of the CDR3: TGCGCCAGCAGCTTGGAACAGCCTAATGAAAAACTGTTTTTT. Encoded protein: CASSLEQPNEKLFF.

The chain has TRBV19 and TRBJ1-2, with D hard to call. Deletions cut 4 bases from V and 10 bases from J, with 22 bases between. The CDR3 consists of 15 residues. The V gene's germline CDR1 is LNHDA and CDR2 SQIVND (reference sequence). The CDR3, as DNA: TGTGCCAGTAGTAGACCCCCGCCAGGCGCCGTAGACTACACCTTC. Its protein product is CASSRPPPGAVDYTF.

This chain joins TRBV12-3 or TRBV12-4 and TRBJ2-2, with unresolved D. The V end lost 5 bases, the J end lost 7 bases, and 11 bases lay between the germline ends. The CDR3 consists of 13 residues. The DNA for the CDR3 is TGTGCCAGCAGTCCCCCATTCGGCGGGGAGCTGTTTTTT. Translating gives CASSPPFGGELFF.

This sequence joins TRBV4-1 and TRBJ2-2; 10 positions match TRBD2. The CDR3 covers 18 residues. Per the germline V gene, CDR1 is MGHRA and CDR2 is YSYEKL. With 6 bases clipped from V and 0 bases from J, the junction kept 10 bases outside the gene matches. The CDR3 nucleotides read TGCGCCAGCAGTAAGCGGGGGGGCGGGTTCTCGAACACCGGGGAGCTGTTTTTT. Its translation: CASSKRGGGFSNTGELFF.

The chain recombines TRBV7-2 with TRBJ1-4; no definite D call. This CDR3 region has 17 residues. Between the trimmed V and J ends, which lost 0 bases and 8 bases, there was a span of 19 bases. Germline CDR1 and CDR2: SGHTA and FQGNSA. The CDR3 DNA sequence: TGTGCCAGCAGCTTAGCCCCTAACGGGTTTGCGAGCGAAAAACTGTTTTTT. This codes for CASSLAPNGFASEKLFF.